This TCR beta chain came from a study of blood T cells in healthy people across ages. Germline assignment: CDR1 SQVTM and CDR2 ANQGSEA. V shed 3 bases, J shed 6 bases, and the junction held 9 bases outside the gene matches. This CDR3 region has 14 residues. PCR was performed a second time for about 7 to 12 cycles using a sample-barcoded 5' primer and a J-beta primer mix. TCRdb redid the calling of the 5' RACE reads with MiXCR, one entry per CDR3 protein. The table records about 690,000 distinct CDR3 sequences, 35% to 50% of them present only once. The TCR comes from an elderly man in good health. The chain recombines TRBV29-1 with TRBJ2-3; 7 bases map to TRBD2. Sequencing input: blood. CDR3 residues: CSVEGQAGSDTQYF. CDR3 sequence (DNA): TGCAGCGTTGAGGGTCAAGCGGGAAGCGATACGCAGTATTTT.